This TCR beta chain was found in a study of radiotherapy plus CTLA-4 blockade in lung cancer. Focal radiation with ipilimumab CTLA-4 blockade was given to patients with chemo-refractory metastatic non-small-cell lung cancer. Clones were sequenced by immunoSEQ multiplex PCR, and TCRdb holds only the in-frame ones, with some missing. Among 60,000 to 70,000 clones listed, approximately 79% were seen once. CDR1 is SEHNR, CDR2 FQNEAQ, per germline (reference sequence). The CDR3 is 13 residues long. Trimming pared 2 bases from V and 9 bases from J, leaving 12 bases between. This clonotype originated in a human donor with non-small cell lung cancer who had a complete response to radiotherapy plus ipilimumab. The input for sequencing was peripheral blood, taken from a patient treated with radiotherapy plus ipilimumab. This sequence joins TRBV7-9 and TRBJ2-3, with a possible D match to TRBD2 (6 bases). The CDR3 sequence is CASSLREDGTQYF. The CDR3 nucleotides read TGTGCCAGCAGCTTAAGGGAGGACGGAACGCAGTATTTT.